This T cell receptor beta chain was recorded in a study of T cells in Graves' hyperthyroidism and ophthalmopathy. Study summary: Blood was drawn when the patient was first diagnosed and still untreated. Overall study results and limits: Before onset, ophthalmopathy was predicted by the model a median about 6.2 months earlier. A 13 V-J signature model discriminated ophthalmopathy versus stable hyperthyroidism.

The germline V gene has CDR1 SGHVS and CDR2 FQNEAQ. V shed 2 bases and J shed 5 bases, with 13 bases lying between them. The length of the CDR3 is 14 residues. Patients having uncontrolled infection, another autoimmune disease, pregnancy or lactation were not included. TCR beta CDR3 regions were amplified from RNA. The HTBI primer set drove a first-round RT-PCR of the TCR CDR3. Using its own MiXCR run on the multiplex PCR reads, TCRdb lists one record per CDR3 protein. This sample has some 700,000 distinct CDR3 sequences, with 15% to 20% found just once. At least ten counts were recorded for this clonotype. The antigen is unknown.

Sample: blood. The V and J genes are TRBV7-8 and TRBJ2-7; D is perhaps TRBD2 (5 bases). The sequence came from a man aged 50 to 59 with Graves' hyperthyroidism. CDR3 DNA sequence: TGTGCCAGCAGCTTACGGGGATTTCAGCACGAGCAGTACTTC. Translating it yields CASSLRGFQHEQYF.